This TCR beta chain was retrieved from a study of T cells in Graves' hyperthyroidism and ophthalmopathy. Amplification yielded TCR beta CDR3 regions, with RNA transcripts as the source. RT-PCR in the first round (using the HTBI primer set) targeted the TCR CDR3. TCRdb processed the multiplex PCR reads anew with MiXCR; each CDR3 protein has one entry. The table has 500,000 or so distinct CDR3 sequences, about 16% seen once. Many counts were recorded for this clonotype. V was cut by 5 bases and J by 0 bases, with 5 bases left in between. Germline CDR1 is SGHRS and CDR2 is YFSETQ. The CDR3 length is 12 residues. Ophthalmopathy patients all had a Clinical Activity Score of at least 3, a NOSPECS grade of at least 4 and disease under 3 months old. Clinical symptoms, serum thyroxine, TRAb, thyroid ultrasound and orbital computed tomography established diagnosis.

The sample was blood. The gene calls are TRBV5-1 and TRBJ1-2; D is unresolved. The sequence came from a woman in her 30s with Graves' ophthalmopathy. The CDR3 coding sequence is TGCGCCAGCAGTAAGGCTAACTATGGCTACACCTTC. Translating gives CASSKANYGYTF.